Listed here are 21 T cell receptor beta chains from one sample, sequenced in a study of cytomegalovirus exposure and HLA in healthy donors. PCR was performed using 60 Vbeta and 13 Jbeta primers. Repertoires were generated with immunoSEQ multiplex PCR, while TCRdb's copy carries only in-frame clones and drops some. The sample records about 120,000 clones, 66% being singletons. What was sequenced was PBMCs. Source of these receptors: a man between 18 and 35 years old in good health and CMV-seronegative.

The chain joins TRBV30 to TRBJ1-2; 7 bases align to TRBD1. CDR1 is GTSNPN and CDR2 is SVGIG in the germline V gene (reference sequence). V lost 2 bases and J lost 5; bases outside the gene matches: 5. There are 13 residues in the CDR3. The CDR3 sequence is CAWSRDRPYGYTF. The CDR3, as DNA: TGTGCCTGGAGTCGGGACAGACCGTATGGCTACACCTTC.

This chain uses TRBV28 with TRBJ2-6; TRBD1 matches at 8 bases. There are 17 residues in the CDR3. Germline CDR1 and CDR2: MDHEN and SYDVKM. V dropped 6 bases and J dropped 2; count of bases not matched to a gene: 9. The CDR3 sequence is CASSLETGATGANVLTF. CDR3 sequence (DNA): TGTGCCAGCAGCCTTGAGACAGGGGCAACTGGGGCCAACGTCCTGACTTTC.

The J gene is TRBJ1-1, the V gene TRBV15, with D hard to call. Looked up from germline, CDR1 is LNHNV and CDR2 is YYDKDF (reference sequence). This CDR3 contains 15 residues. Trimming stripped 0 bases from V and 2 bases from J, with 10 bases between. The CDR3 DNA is TGTGCCACCAGCAGAGATCATCCAAGCAACACTGAAGCTTTCTTT. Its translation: CATSRDHPSNTEAFF. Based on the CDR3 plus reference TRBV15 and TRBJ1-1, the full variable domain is DAMVIQNPRYQVTQFGKPVTLSCSQTLNHNVMYWYQQKSSQAPKLLFHYYDKDFNNEADTPDNFQSRRPNTSFCFLDIRSPGLGDTAMYLCATSRDHPSNTEAFFGQGTRLTVV.

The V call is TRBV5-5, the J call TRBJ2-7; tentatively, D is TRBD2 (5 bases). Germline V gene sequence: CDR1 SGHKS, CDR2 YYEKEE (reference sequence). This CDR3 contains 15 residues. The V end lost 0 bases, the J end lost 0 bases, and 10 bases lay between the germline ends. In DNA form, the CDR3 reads TGTGCCAGCAGCTTGGAGACGGGGAGCTCCTACGAGCAGTACTTC. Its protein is CASSLETGSSYEQYF.

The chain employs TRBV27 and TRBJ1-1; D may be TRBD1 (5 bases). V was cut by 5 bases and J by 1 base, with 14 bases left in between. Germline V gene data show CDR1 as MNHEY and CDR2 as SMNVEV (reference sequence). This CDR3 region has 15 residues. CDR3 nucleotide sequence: TGTGCCAGCAGTCCCCATGGCGGGGCGAACACTGAAGCTTTCTTT. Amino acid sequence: CASSPHGGANTEAFF.

The CDR3: CASSTGVSYEQYF. The CDR3 DNA follows: TGTGCCAGTAGTACGGGGGTATCCTACGAGCAGTACTTC. V usage is TRBV19 and J usage is TRBJ2-7, with a weak D call TRBD2 (6 bases). The V end was cut by 4 bases, the J end by 1 base, with 8 bases between. This CDR3 contains 13 residues. CDR1 and CDR2 from the germline V gene are LNHDA and SQIVND (reference sequence). Variable domain in full (rest from reference TRBV19 and TRBJ2-7): DGGITQSPKYLFRKEGQNVTLSCEQNLNHDAMYWYRQDPGQGLRLIYYSQIVNDFQKGDIAEGYSVSREKKESFPLTVTSAQKNPTAFYLCASSTGVSYEQYFGPGTRLTVT.

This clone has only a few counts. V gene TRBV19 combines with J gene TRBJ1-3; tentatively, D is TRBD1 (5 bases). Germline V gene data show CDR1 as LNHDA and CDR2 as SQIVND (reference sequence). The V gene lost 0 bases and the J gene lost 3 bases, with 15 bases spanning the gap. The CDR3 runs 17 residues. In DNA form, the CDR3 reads TGTGCCAGTAGTATAGATCTCTTGGACACCCGTGGAAACACCATATATTTT. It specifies CASSIDLLDTRGNTIYF.

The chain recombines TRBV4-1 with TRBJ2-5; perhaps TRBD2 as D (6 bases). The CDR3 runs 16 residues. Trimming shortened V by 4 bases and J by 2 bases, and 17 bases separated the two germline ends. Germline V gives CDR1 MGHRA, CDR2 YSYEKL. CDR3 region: CASSRIHGRWQETQYF. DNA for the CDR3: TGCGCCAGCAGCCGGATCCATGGGAGGTGGCAAGAGACCCAGTACTTC.

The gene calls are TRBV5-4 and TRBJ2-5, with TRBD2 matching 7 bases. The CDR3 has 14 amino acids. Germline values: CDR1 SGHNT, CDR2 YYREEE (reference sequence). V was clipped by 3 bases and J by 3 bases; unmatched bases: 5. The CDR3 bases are TGTGCCAGCAGCTCGGGACTACCCAAAGAGACCCAGTACTTC. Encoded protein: CASSSGLPKETQYF.

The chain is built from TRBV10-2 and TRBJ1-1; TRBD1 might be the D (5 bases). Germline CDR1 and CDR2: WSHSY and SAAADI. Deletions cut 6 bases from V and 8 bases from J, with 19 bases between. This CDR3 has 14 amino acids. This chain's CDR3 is CASSSADKNKEAFF. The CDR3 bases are TGCGCCAGCAGCTCCGCGGACAAGAATAAGGAAGCTTTCTTT.

CDR3 protein: CASTDRGTLHF. In nucleotides, the CDR3 is TGTGCCAGCACCGATAGGGGGACCCTCCACTTT. The chain employs TRBV25-1 and TRBJ1-6, with D possibly matching TRBD1 (6 bases). Germline loops: CDR1 MGHDK, CDR2 SYGVNS. The CDR3 consists of 11 residues. Trimming left V 7 bases short and J 14 bases short, with 12 bases between. Based on the CDR3 plus reference TRBV25-1 and TRBJ1-6, the full variable domain is EADIYQTPRYLVIGTGKKITLECSQTMGHDKMYWYQQDPGMELHLIHYSYGVNSTEKGDLSSESTVSRIRTEHFPLTLESARPSHTSQYLCASTDRGTLHFGNGTRLTVT.

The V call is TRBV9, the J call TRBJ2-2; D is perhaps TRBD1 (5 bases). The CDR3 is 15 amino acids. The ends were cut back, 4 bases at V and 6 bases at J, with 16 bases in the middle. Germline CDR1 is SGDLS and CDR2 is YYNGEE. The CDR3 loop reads CASSMGRSGAGELFF. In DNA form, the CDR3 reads TGTGCCAGCAGCATGGGGCGTTCGGGTGCCGGGGAGCTGTTTTTT.

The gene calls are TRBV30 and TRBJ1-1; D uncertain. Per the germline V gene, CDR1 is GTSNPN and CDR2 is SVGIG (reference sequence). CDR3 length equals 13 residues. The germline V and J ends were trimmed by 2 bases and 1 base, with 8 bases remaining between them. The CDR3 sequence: CAWSIQTNTEAFF. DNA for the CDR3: TGTGCCTGGAGTATACAGACGAACACTGAAGCTTTCTTT.

The CDR3 is CASYSGGRTYNEQFF. CDR3 nucleotide sequence: TGTGCCAGTTACTCGGGGGGGAGGACCTACAATGAGCAGTTCTTC. V and J are TRBV28 and TRBJ2-1; TRBD2 matches at 8 bases. The CDR3 sequence is 15 residues long. V lost 9 bases to trimming and J lost 2 bases; unmatched junction nucleotides: 9. CDR1 is MDHEN, CDR2 SYDVKM, per germline.

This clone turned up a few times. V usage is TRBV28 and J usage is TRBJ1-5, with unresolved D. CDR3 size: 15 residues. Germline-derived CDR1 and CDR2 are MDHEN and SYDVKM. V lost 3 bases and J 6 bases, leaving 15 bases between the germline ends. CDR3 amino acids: CASSFGTINGQPQHF. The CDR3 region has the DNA TGTGCCAGCAGTTTTGGTACAATCAATGGTCAGCCCCAGCATTTT. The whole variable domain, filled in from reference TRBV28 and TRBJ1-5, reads DVKVTQSSRYLVKRTGEKVFLECVQDMDHENMFWYRQDPGLGLRLIYFSYDVKMKEKGDIPEGYSVSREKKERFSLILESASTNQTSMYLCASSFGTINGQPQHFGDGTRLSIL.

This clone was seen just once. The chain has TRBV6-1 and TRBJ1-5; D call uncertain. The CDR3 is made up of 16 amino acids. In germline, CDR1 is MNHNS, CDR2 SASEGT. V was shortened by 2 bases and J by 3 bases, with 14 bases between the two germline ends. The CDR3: CASSELAAAFNQPQHF. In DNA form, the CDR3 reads TGTGCCAGCAGTGAATTAGCGGCAGCCTTCAATCAGCCCCAGCATTTT.

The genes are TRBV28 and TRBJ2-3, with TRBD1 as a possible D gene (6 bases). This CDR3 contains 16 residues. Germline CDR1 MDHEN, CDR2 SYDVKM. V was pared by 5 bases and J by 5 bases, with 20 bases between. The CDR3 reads CASSVLNSRGGDTQYF. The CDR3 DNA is TGTGCCAGCAGTGTTCTGAACTCCCGAGGGGGAGATACGCAGTATTTT.

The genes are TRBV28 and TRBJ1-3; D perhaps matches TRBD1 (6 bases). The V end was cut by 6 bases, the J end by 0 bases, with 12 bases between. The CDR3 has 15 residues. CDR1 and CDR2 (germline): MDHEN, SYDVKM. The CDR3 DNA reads TGTGCCAGCAGGGAGGGGGGGAGCTCTGGAAACACCATATATTTT. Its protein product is CASREGGSSGNTIYF.

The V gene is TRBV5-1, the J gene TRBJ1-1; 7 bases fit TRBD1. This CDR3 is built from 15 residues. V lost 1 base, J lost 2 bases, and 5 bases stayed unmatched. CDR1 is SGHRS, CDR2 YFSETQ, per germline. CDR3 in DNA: TGCGCCAGCAGCTTGAGGACAGGCGATAACACTGAAGCTTTCTTT. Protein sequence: CASSLRTGDNTEAFF.

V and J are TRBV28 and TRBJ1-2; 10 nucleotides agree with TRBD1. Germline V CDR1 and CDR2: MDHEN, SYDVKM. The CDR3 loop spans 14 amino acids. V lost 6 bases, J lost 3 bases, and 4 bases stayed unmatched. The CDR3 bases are TGTGCCAGCAGCACGGACAGGGGGGACTATGGCTACACCTTC. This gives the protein CASSTDRGDYGYTF.

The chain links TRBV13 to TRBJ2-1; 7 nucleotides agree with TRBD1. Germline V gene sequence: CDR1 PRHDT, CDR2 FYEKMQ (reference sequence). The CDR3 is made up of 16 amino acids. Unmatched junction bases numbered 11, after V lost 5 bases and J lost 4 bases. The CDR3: CASSDRTGQLYNEQFF. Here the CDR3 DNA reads TGTGCCAGCAGCGACCGGACAGGACAACTTTACAATGAGCAGTTCTTC.